This TCR beta chain was observed in a study of blood T cell repertoires in COVID-19. For the study at large: COVID-19 samples, acute and convalescent, were from the United States, Italy and Spain. T cells, B-cell-depleted T cells, or PBMCs supplied cDNA or gDNA.

The authors' processing: Reference gene primers were amplified, and this amplification served to estimate nucleated cell counts. The assay was immunoSEQ multiplex PCR, and TCRdb's table has in-frame clones only and misses some. That table is the source of V, J and clone size, and D and trimming were worked out from the DNA. The table lists just over 80,000 clones, 81% of them singletons. This clonotype was sampled from a man older than 75 with acute or convalescent COVID-19. Input material: peripheral blood.

CDR3 residues: CATSRANEKLFF. The CDR3 DNA reads TGTGCCACCAGCAGAGCGAATGAAAAACTGTTTTTT. J is TRBJ1-4 and V is TRBV15; D is undetermined. The germline V gene encodes CDR1 LNHNV and CDR2 YYDKDF (reference sequence). V was cut by 1 base and J by 5 bases, with 2 bases left in between. The CDR3 has 12 amino acids.